What follows describes a single TCR beta chain. One junction end disagrees with the germline gene, perhaps due to a read error. The CDR3 has 15 amino acids. CDR1 and CDR2 (germline): SNHLY, FYNNEI. The entry originates in a study of regulatory T cells in long-lasting Graves disease. Stated time point: newly diagnosed GD, antithyroid drugs for less than 3 months. After RNA was extracted from PBMCs, the TCR library was made from it. The authors built TCR beta libraries using iRepertoire HTBI primers and Arm-PCR of CDR3 regions. Via MiXCR, TCRdb re-called the multiplex PCR reads, giving one row per CDR3 protein. The profile shows a few hundred thousand distinct CDR3 sequences, 12% of them singletons. This sample was also put to use in a study of T cells in Graves' hyperthyroidism and ophthalmopathy.

The chain carries TRBV2 and TRBJ2-3; no firm D call. The material sequenced was peripheral blood mononuclear cells (PBMCs), taken at new diagnosis, from a patient treated with antithyroid drugs. The clonotype originates from a woman under 30 with Graves disease. CDR3 in amino acids: CAISDGQKSTDTQYF. For the CDR3, the DNA is TGTGCCATCAGTGATGGGCAGAAGAGCACAGATACGCAGTATTTT.